This passage covers 14 T cell receptor beta chains from one sample sequenced in a study of blood T cells in healthy people across ages. The use of a sample-barcoded 5' primer and a J-beta primer mix characterized a second PCR of roughly 6 to 11 cycles. TCRdb reanalysed the 5' RACE reads using MiXCR and keeps one entry per CDR3 protein. The data hold 1,300,000 or so distinct CDR3 sequences, with approximately 59% observed a single time. Input material: blood. The receptors here all came from a man younger than 35 in good health.

The genes are TRBV10-3 and TRBJ2-2; 7 bases fit TRBD1. The CDR3 totals 13 residues. Trimming cost V 3 bases and J 11 bases; bases outside gene matches: 6. Germline CDR1 reads ENHRY; CDR2 reads SYGVKD. In DNA form, the CDR3 reads TGTGCCATCAGTGATGACAGGGTGGGTGAGCTGTTTTTT. The encoded protein is CAISDDRVGELFF.

For the CDR3, the DNA is TGCGCCAGCAGCCAGAACAGGGGGTACTCTGGAAACACCATATATTTT. Protein product: CASSQNRGYSGNTIYF. The chain uses TRBV4-3 and TRBJ1-3; 8 bases line up with TRBD1. With 3 bases clipped from V and 0 bases from J, the junction kept 4 bases outside the gene matches. The CDR3 sequence is 16 residues long. Germline CDR1 is LGHNA and CDR2 is YSLEER.

This chain's CDR3 is CASSTRAGGSEKLFF. For the CDR3, the DNA is TGTGCCAGCAGTACCCGGGCAGGGGGCAGTGAAAAACTGTTTTTT. V gene TRBV27 combines with J gene TRBJ1-4, with 8 positions matching TRBD1. This CDR3 contains 15 residues. The germline V gene has CDR1 MNHEY and CDR2 SMNVEV (reference sequence). J gave up 7 bases and V 5 bases, and 9 bases lay outside the gene matches.

This clonotype has only a few counts. The chain employs TRBV4-1 and TRBJ2-4, with D possibly matching TRBD2 (6 bases). The germline CDR1 and CDR2 sequences are MGHRA and YSYEKL. The CDR3 totals 15 residues. Between the trimmed V and J ends, which lost 5 bases and 13 bases, there was a span of 24 bases. The CDR3 protein is CASSRLYSEGEEQYF. In DNA, the CDR3 is TGCGCCAGCAGCAGACTCTACTCGGAAGGGGAGGAGCAGTACTTC.

The chain has TRBV4-1 and TRBJ2-4, with a possible D match to TRBD2 (6 bases). The DNA end lines up better with TRBJ2-7; the J call may be wrong. CDR3 length: 14 residues. Per germline, CDR1 MGHRA and CDR2 YSYEKL. In DNA, the CDR3 is TGCGCCAGCAGCCAAGACGGGGGAGGCGTCGAGCAGTACTTC. As protein: CASSQDGGGVEQYF.

In this sample, this clonotype turned up once. The chain has TRBV6-4 and TRBJ2-1; TRBD2 is a possible D gene (5 bases). Deletions cut 3 bases from V and 6 bases from J, with 15 bases between. CDR3 length equals 15 residues. The germline V gene has CDR1 MRHNA and CDR2 SNTAGT. The CDR3 sequence is CASSEPGELVNEQFF. The CDR3 bases are TGTGCCAGCAGTGAACCCGGGGAACTAGTCAATGAGCAGTTCTTC.

The CDR3 region is CAWGQRAGSGNTIYF. The CDR3 DNA reads TGTGCCTGGGGACAACGGGCAGGGTCTGGAAACACCATATATTTT. The V call is TRBV30, the J call TRBJ1-3; maybe TRBD1 (5 bases). Trimming stripped 5 bases from V and 1 base from J, with 15 bases between. The CDR3 contains 15 residues. The germline V gene has CDR1 GTSNPN and CDR2 SVGIG (reference sequence).

The rearrangement joins TRBV6-1 to TRBJ1-4; D is unresolved. Trimming took off 6 bases at V and 0 bases at J, with 11 bases between the two ends. Germline CDR1 MNHNS, CDR2 SASEGT. This CDR3 is built from 15 residues. CDR3: CASSVMPATNEKLFF. CDR3 nucleotides: TGTGCCAGCAGCGTCATGCCTGCAACTAATGAAAAACTGTTTTTT.

As to this clonotype: The germline gene is not matched at one end of the junction; a read error may be the cause. The V and J genes are TRBV11-1 and TRBJ2-2; 11 bases are a match to TRBD2. This CDR3 contains 22 residues. Germline V lookup: CDR1 SGHAT, CDR2 FQDESV (reference sequence). As DNA, the CDR3 is TGTGCCAGCAGCTACACGGGACAGCGGGACAATTATAGCGGGGGGGGGACCGAGGAGCTGTTTTTT. It encodes CASSYTGQRDNYSGGGTEELFF.

The V gene is TRBV7-2, the J gene TRBJ2-7, with 8 bases fitting TRBD1. V dropped 0 bases and J dropped 6; count of bases not matched to a gene: 7. Germline lookup yields CDR1 SGHTA and CDR2 FQGNSA. This CDR3 has 15 residues. CDR3 loop: CASSLAAGQVCEQYF. The CDR3 nucleotides are TGTGCCAGCAGCTTAGCGGCGGGACAGGTTTGCGAGCAGTACTTC.

CDR3 nucleotide sequence: TGCAGCGTTGAAATCTCCGGACAGGGCTCCTACGAGCAGTACTTC. As protein: CSVEISGQGSYEQYF. V usage is TRBV29-1 and J usage is TRBJ2-7; TRBD1 matches at 8 bases. The CDR3 is 15 residues long. The J segment lost 0 bases and the V segment lost 2 bases, leaving 6 bases of the junction unmatched. Germline assignment: CDR1 SQVTM and CDR2 ANQGSEA.

The chain links TRBV7-2 to TRBJ2-1, with D possibly being TRBD2 (6 bases). V lost 0 bases and J lost 6, with 15 bases in between. The germline gives CDR1 SGHTA, CDR2 FQGNSA. The CDR3 is 16 amino acids. The CDR3 coding sequence is TGTGCCAGCAGCTTAGCGGGAGGCTTGGGGATCAATGAGCAGTTCTTC. This translates into CASSLAGGLGINEQFF.

The gene calls are TRBV7-2 and TRBJ2-3; either TRBD1 or TRBD2 may fit D (7 bases each). Trimming pared 10 bases from V and 2 bases from J, leaving 28 bases between. CDR1 and CDR2 (germline): SGHTA, FQGNSA. The CDR3 extends over 18 amino acids. The CDR3 sequence is CAITPGRGREWSTDTQYF. The CDR3 DNA reads TGTGCCATCACCCCTGGGAGGGGGCGGGAGTGGTCCACAGATACGCAGTATTTT.

This chain connects TRBV9 to TRBJ2-7; D is perhaps TRBD2 (6 bases). The CDR3 extends over 14 amino acids. Germline loops: CDR1 SGDLS, CDR2 YYNGEE. Trimming shortened V by 3 bases and J by 2 bases, and 12 bases separated the two germline ends. The CDR3 region has the DNA TGTGCCAGCAGCGGCGGGACGACCACCTACGAGCAGTACTTC. Its translation: CASSGGTTTYEQYF.